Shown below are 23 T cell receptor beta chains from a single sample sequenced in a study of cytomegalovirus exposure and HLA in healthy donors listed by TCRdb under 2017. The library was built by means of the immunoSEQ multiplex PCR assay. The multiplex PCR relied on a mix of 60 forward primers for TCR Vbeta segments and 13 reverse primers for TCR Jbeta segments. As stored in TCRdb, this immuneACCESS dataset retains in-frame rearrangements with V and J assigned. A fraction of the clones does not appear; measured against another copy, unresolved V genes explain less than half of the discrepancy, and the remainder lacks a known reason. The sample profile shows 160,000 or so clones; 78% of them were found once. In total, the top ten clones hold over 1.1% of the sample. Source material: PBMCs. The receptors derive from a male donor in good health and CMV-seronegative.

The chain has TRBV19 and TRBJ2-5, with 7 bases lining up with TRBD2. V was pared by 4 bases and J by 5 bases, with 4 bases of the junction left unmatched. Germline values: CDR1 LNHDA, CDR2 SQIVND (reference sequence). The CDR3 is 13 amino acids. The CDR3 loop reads CASSRLAGETQYF. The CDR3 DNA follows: TGTGCCAGTAGTAGACTAGCAGGGGAGACCCAGTACTTC.

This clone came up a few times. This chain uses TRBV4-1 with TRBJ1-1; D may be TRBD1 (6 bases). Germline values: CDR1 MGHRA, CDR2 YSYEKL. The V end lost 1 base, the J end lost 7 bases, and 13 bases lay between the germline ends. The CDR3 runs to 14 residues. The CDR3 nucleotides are TGCGCCAGCAGCCAAGGTGGAGAAGGGGGTGAAGCTTTCTTT. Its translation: CASSQGGEGGEAFF.

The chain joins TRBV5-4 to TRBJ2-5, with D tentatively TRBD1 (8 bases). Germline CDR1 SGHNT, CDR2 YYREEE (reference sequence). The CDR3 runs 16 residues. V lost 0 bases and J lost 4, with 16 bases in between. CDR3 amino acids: CASSLAMTGEGETQYF. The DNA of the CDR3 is TGTGCCAGCAGCTTGGCTATGACAGGGGAGGGAGAGACCCAGTACTTC. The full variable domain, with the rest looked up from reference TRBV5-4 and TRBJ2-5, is ETGVTQSPTHLIKTRGQQVTLRCSSQSGHNTVSWYQQALGQGPQFIFQYYREEENGRGNFPPRFSGLQFPNYSSELNVNALELDDSALYLCASSLAMTGEGETQYFGPGTRLLVL.

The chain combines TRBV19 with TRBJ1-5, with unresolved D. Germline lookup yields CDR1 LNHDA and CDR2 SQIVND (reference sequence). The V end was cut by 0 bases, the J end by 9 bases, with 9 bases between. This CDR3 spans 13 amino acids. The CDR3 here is CASSIDPTGPQHF. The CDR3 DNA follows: TGTGCCAGTAGTATAGATCCTACGGGGCCCCAGCATTTT. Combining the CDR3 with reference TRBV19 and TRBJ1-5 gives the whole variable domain DGGITQSPKYLFRKEGQNVTLSCEQNLNHDAMYWYRQDPGQGLRLIYYSQIVNDFQKGDIAEGYSVSREKKESFPLTVTSAQKNPTAFYLCASSIDPTGPQHFGDGTRLSIL.

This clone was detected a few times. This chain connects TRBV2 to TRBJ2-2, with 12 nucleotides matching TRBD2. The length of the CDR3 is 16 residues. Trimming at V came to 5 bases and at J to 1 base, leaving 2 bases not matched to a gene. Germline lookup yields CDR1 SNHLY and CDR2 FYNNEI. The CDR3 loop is CASSRLAGVNTGELFF. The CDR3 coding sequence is TGTGCCAGCAGTAGACTAGCGGGAGTGAACACCGGGGAGCTGTTTTTT.

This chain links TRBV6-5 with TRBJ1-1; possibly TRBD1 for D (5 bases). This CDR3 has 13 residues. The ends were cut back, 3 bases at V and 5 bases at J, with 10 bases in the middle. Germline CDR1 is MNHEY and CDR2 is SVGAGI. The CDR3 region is CASSYAGVTEAFF. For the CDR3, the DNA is TGTGCCAGCAGTTATGCGGGGGTAACTGAAGCTTTCTTT.

The CDR3 DNA is TGCGCCAGCAGGGAACTGACGGGAGGCTCAGATACGCAGTATTTT. Translation: CASRELTGGSDTQYF. This chain joins TRBV5-1 and TRBJ2-3, with 7 bases that match TRBD2. Germline V gene data show CDR1 as SGHRS and CDR2 as YFSETQ. Trimming took 5 bases from V and 4 from J; bases not matched to a gene: 10. The CDR3 spans 15 residues.

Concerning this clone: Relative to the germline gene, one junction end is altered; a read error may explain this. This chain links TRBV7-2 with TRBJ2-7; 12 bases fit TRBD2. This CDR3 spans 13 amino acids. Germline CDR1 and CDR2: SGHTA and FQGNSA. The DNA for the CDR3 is TGTGCCAGCAGCTTAGGGGCTAGCGGGAGGGCGGACTTC. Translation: CASSLGASGRADF. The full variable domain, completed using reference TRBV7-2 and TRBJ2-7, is GAGVSQSPSNKVTEKGKDVELRCDPISGHTALYWYRQSLGQGLEFLIYFQGNSAPDKSGLPSDRFSAERTGGSVSTLTIQRTQQEDSAVYLCASSLGASGRADFGPGTRLTVT.

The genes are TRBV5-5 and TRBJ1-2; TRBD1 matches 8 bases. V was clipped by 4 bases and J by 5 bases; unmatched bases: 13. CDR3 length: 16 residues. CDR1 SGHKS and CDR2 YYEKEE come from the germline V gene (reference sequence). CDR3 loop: CASSPDRESPKYGYTF. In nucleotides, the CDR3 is TGTGCCAGCAGCCCGGACAGGGAATCCCCCAAGTATGGCTACACCTTC.

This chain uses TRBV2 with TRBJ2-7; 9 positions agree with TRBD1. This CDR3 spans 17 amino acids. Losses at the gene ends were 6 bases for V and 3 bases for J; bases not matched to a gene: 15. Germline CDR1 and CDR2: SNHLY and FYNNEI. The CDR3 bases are TGTGCCAGCAGGGACAGGGGAACCCTCGGAACAGTCTACGAGCAGTACTTC. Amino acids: CASRDRGTLGTVYEQYF.

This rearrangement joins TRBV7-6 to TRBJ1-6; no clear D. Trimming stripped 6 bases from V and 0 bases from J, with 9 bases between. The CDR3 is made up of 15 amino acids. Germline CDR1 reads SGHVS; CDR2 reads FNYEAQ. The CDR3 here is CASSQASSYNSPLHF. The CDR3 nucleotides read TGTGCCAGCAGTCAGGCGAGCTCCTATAATTCACCCCTCCACTTT.

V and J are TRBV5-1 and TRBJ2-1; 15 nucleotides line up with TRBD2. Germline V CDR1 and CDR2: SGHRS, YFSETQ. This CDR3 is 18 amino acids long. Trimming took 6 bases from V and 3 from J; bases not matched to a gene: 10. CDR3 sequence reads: CASTLWGTSGRFYNEQFF. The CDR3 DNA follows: TGCGCCAGCACCCTGTGGGGGACTAGCGGGAGGTTCTACAATGAGCAGTTCTTC.

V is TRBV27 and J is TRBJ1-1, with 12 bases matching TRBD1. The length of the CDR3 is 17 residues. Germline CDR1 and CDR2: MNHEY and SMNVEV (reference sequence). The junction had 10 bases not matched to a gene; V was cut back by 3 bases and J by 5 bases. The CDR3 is CASSLVGQGAAGTEAFF. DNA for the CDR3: TGTGCCAGCAGTTTGGTGGGACAGGGGGCAGCGGGAACTGAAGCTTTCTTT.

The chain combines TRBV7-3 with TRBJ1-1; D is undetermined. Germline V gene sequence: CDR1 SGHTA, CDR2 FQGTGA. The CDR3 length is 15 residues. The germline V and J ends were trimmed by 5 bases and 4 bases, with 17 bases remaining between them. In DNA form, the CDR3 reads TGTGCCAGCAGCCCAGGACGGCCCCGGGGCACTGAAGCTTTCTTT. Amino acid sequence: CASSPGRPRGTEAFF. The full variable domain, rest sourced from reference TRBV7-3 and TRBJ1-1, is GAGVSQTPSNKVTEKGKYVELRCDPISGHTALYWYRQSLGQGPEFLIYFQGTGAADDSGLPNDRFFAVRPEGSVSTLKIQRTERGDSAVYLCASSPGRPRGTEAFFGQGTRLTVV.

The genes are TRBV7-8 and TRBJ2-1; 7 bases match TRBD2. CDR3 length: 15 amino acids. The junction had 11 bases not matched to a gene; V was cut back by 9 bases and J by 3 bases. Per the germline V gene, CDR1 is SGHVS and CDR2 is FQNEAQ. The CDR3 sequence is CASLVGASGYNEQFF. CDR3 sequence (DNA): TGTGCCAGTCTAGTCGGGGCTAGCGGCTACAATGAGCAGTTCTTC.

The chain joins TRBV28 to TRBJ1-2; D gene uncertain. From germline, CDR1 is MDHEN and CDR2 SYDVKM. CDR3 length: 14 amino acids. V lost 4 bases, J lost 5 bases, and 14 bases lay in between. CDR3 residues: CASSSGRGYYGYTF. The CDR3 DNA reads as TGTGCCAGCAGTTCAGGACGGGGATATTATGGCTACACCTTC.

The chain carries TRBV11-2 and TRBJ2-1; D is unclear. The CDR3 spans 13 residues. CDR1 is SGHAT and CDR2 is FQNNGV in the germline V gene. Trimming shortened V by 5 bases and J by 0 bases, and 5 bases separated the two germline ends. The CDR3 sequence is CASSLSSYNEQFF. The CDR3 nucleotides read TGTGCCAGCAGCCTAAGCTCCTACAATGAGCAGTTCTTC.

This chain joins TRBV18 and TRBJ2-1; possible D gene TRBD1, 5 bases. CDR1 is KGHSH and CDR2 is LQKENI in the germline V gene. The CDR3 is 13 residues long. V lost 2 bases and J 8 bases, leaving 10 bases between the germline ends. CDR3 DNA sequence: TGTGCCAGCTCACCATTCAGGGAAGATGAGCAGTTCTTC. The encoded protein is CASSPFREDEQFF. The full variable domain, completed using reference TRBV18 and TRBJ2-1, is NAGVMQNPRHLVRRRGQEARLRCSPMKGHSHVYWYRQLPEEGLKFMVYLQKENIIDESGMPKERFSAEFPKEGPSILRIQQVVRGDSAAYFCASSPFREDEQFFGPGTRLTVL.

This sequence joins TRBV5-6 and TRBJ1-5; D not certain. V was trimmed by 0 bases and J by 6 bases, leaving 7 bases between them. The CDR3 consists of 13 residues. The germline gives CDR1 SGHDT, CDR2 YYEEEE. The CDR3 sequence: CASSLGRGQPQHF. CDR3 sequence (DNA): TGTGCCAGCAGCTTGGGTCGAGGTCAGCCCCAGCATTTT.

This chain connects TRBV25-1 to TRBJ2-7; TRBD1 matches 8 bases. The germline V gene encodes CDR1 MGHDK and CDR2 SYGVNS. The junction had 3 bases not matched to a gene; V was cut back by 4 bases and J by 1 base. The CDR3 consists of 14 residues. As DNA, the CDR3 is TGTGCCAGCAGTGGACGGGACAGGTCCTACGAGCAGTACTTC. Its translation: CASSGRDRSYEQYF.

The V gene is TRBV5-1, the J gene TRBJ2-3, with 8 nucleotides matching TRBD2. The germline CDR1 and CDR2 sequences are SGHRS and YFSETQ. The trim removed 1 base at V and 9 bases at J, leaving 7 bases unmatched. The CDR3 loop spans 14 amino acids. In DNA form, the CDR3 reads TGCGCCAGCAGCTTGTCGGGAGGGCTCGGGACGCAGTATTTT. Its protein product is CASSLSGGLGTQYF.

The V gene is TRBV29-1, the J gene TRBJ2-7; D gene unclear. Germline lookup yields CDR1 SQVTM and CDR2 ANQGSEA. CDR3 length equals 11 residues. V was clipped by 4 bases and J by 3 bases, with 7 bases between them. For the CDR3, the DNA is TGCAGCGTTGTAGTTGGCTACGAGCAGTACTTC. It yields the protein CSVVVGYEQYF.

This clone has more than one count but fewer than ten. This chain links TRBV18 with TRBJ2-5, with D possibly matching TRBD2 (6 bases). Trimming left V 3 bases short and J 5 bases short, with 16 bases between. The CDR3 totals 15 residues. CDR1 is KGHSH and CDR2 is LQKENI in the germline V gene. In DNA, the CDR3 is TGTGCCAGCTCACCGTCGGAGGGCCGGGGGGAGACCCAGTACTTC. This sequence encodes CASSPSEGRGETQYF.